The 6 T cell receptor beta chains in this list originate from one sample, sequenced in a study of T cell repertoires and leukemia-associated antigens. TCRdb redid the calling of the 5' RACE reads with MiXCR, one entry per CDR3 protein. This sample carries roughly 10,000 distinct CDR3 sequences, approximately 40% of them seen once, and the ten largest clones take around 55%. No antigens are known for them. Sequencing was carried out using CD3+ T cells sorted from blood and cultured. Source of these receptors: a female donor in good health.

This clonotype showed up many times. The chain carries TRBV28 and TRBJ2-1; TRBD2 aligns across 7 bases. Unmatched junction bases numbered 1, after V lost 6 bases and J lost 2 bases. This CDR3 contains 13 residues. The germline gives CDR1 MDHEN, CDR2 SYDVKM. CDR3 sequence (DNA): TGTGCCAGCAGCAGCGGGGCCTACAATGAGCAGTTCTTC. It translates to CASSSGAYNEQFF.

This chain connects TRBV20-1 to TRBJ2-7; D gene ambiguous. Germline CDR1 is DFQATT and CDR2 is SNEGSKA (reference sequence). V was pared by 1 base and J by 3 bases, with 7 bases between. The length of the CDR3 is 12 residues. Here the CDR3 reads CSARAMFYEQYF. The CDR3 nucleotides are TGCAGTGCTAGAGCTATGTTCTACGAGCAGTACTTC.

J is TRBJ2-2 and V is TRBV18; a weak D match, TRBD1 (6 bases). The CDR3 covers 14 residues. Trimming cost V 4 bases and J 1 base, with 7 bases left between them. CDR1 and CDR2 (germline): KGHSH, LQKENI. The CDR3 sequence is CASSLGQNTGELFF. CDR3 in DNA: TGTGCCAGCTCACTGGGACAGAACACCGGGGAGCTGTTTTTT.

Only a few counts were recorded for this clonotype. V usage is TRBV15 and J usage is TRBJ1-5, with D possibly being TRBD1 (5 bases). Trimming stripped 0 bases from V and 3 bases from J, with 12 bases between. The CDR3 consists of 16 residues. Germline V gives CDR1 LNHNV, CDR2 YYDKDF (reference sequence). The CDR3 DNA reads as TGTGCCACCAGCAGAGATCAGGCCAGGGTCAATCAGCCCCAGCATTTT. It codes for CATSRDQARVNQPQHF. Full variable domain (rest looked up from reference TRBV15 and TRBJ1-5): DAMVIQNPRYQVTQFGKPVTLSCSQTLNHNVMYWYQQKSSQAPKLLFHYYDKDFNNEADTPDNFQSRRPNTSFCFLDIRSPGLGDTAMYLCATSRDQARVNQPQHFGDGTRLSIL.

In its sample, this clonotype ranks as medium-sized (0.01 to 0.1%). The V and J genes are TRBV20-1 and TRBJ1-2, with a possible D match to TRBD1 (6 bases). This CDR3 is built from 10 residues. Trimming shortened V by 7 bases and J by 8 bases, and 11 bases separated the two germline ends. Germline CDR1 and CDR2: DFQATT and SNEGSKA (reference sequence). This CDR3 is CSVQGFGYTF. Here the CDR3 DNA reads TGCAGTGTACAGGGATTCGGCTACACCTTC.

This chain links TRBV7-2 with TRBJ1-1, with D hard to call. Germline-derived CDR1 and CDR2 are SGHTA and FQGNSA. This CDR3 has 13 residues. V lost 4 bases to trimming and J lost 1 base, with 7 bases between them. As DNA, the CDR3 is TGTGCCAGCAGCTACCTGTGGAACACTGAAGCTTTCTTT. Translation: CASSYLWNTEAFF.